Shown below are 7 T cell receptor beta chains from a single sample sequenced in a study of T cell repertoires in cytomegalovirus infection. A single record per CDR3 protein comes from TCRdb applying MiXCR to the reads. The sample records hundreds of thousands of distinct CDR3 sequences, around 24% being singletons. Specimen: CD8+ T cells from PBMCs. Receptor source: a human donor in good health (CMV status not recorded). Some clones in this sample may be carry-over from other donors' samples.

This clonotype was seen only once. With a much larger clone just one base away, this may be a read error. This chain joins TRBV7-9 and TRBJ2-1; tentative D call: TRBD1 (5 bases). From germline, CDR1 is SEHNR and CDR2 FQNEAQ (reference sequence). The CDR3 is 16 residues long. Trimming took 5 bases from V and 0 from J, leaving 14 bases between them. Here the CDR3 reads CASSPARTSSYNEQFF. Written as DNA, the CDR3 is TGTGCCAGCAGCCCCGCCAGGACAAGCTCCTACAATGAGCAGTTCTTC.

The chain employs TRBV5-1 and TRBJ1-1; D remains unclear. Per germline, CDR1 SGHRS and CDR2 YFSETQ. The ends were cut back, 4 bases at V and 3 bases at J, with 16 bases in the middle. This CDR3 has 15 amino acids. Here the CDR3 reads CASSTEPAGYTEAFF. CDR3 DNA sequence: TGCGCCAGCAGCACCGAGCCAGCCGGATACACTGAAGCTTTCTTT.

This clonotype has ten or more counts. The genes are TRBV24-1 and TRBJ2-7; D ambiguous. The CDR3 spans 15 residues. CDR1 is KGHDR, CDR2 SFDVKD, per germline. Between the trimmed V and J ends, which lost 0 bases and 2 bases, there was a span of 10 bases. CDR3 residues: CATSDLQVAAYEQYV. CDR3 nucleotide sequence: TGTGCCACCAGTGATTTGCAGGTCGCCGCCTACGAGCAGTACGTC.

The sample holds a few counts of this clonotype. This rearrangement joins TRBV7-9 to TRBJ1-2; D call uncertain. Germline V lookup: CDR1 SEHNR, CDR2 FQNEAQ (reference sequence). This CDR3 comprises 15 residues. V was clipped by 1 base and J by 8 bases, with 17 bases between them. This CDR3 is CASSLDREGMRGYTF. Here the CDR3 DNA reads TGTGCCAGCAGCTTAGATCGGGAGGGAATGAGGGGCTACACCTTC.

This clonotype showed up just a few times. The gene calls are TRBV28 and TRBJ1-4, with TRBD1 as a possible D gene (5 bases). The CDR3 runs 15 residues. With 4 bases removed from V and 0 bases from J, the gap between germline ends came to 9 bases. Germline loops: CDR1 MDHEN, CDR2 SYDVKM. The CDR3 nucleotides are TGTGCCAGCAGTTCTACGACAGCAACTAATGAAAAACTGTTTTTT. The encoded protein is CASSSTTATNEKLFF.

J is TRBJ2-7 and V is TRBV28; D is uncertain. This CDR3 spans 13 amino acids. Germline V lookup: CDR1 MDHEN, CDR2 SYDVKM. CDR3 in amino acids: CASSLRGSYDQYV. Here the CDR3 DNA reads TGTGCCAGCAGTCTTAGAGGCAGCTACGATCAGTACGTC.

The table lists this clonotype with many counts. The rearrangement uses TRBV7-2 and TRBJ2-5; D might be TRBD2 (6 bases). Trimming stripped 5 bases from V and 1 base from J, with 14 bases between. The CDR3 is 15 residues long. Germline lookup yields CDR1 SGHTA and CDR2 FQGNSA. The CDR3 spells CASSLGGAVQETQYF. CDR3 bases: TGTGCCAGCAGCCTGGGCGGGGCCGTCCAAGAGACCCAGTACTTC. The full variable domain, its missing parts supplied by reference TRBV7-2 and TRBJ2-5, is GAGVSQSPSNKVTEKGKDVELRCDPISGHTALYWYRQSLGQGLEFLIYFQGNSAPDKSGLPSDRFSAERTGGSVSTLTIQRTQQEDSAVYLCASSLGGAVQETQYFGPGTRLLVL.